The TCR beta chain described here comes from a study of breast tumors, draining lymph nodes, adjacent tissues (dated by TCRdb to the mid-2010s). Regarding the study in general: In breast cancer patients, the study compared the TCR beta repertoires of tumor, adjacent nontumor tissue and axillary lymph nodes. The study was designed to assess the relationships and possible T-cell exchange between tumor, surrounding tissue and draining lymph node repertoires in human breast cancer.

In this sample, this clonotype turned up many times. The antigen it recognizes is unknown. One end of the junction fails to match germline, which may point to a read error. What the work shows at the level of the full study, not this receptor alone: Tumor and nontumor tissue repertoires were found to be significantly more similar in luminal-like than in basal-like breast cancer. The data were considered consistent with most tumor T cells being derived from the lymph node and subsequently expanding within tumor tissue. The conclusion that tumor T cells originate in lymph nodes was framed as consistent with a hypothesis rather than directly demonstrated. Tumor T-cell repertoires showed less diversity than lymph node repertoires and more diversity than nontumor tissue repertoires, and tumor T-cell repertoires showed preferential V and J gene usage.

Data came from an Illumina HiSeq 2000. Multiplex PCR amplification was used to build the TCR beta chain libraries. The amplified TCR beta chain products were analyzed by high-throughput sequencing. Starting from the raw public reads, TCRdb applied fastp trimming at Q25, assembled clones with MiXCR and retained in-frame beta chains. One record per CDR3 amino acid sequence lists the most common genes and DNA. The sample profile shows about 220,000 distinct CDR3 sequences; around 34% of them were found once. In total, the top ten clones hold 3% to 4% of the sample. Inclusive of the bounding cysteine and phenylalanine, the CDR3 is 13 residues long. The read is trimmed to its CDR3 DNA, 39 bases read in frame from base 1. Per the germline V gene (reference sequence), SSHAT is the CDR1 and FNYEAQ is the CDR2. The lymph node samples were taken from the axillary draining lymph nodes of breast cancer patients.

The clonotype was recovered from a female donor with breast cancer. Some clones in this sample may be carry-over from other donors' samples. The material sequenced was axillary lymph node tissue. The V gene is TRBV7-7 and the J gene is TRBJ2-1; 6 matching bases give a weak D call of TRBD2. The nucleotide sequence is given as TGTGCTAGCAGCCGGGACTCTCTGGGTGAGCAGTTCTTC. The resulting protein is CASSRDSLGEQFF. The variable domain in full, with residues beyond the CDR3 obtained from the reference TRBV7-7 and TRBJ2-1 genes, is GAGVSQSPRYKVTKRGQDVTLRCDPISSHATLYWYQQALGQGPEFLTYFNYEAQPDKSGLPSDRFSAERPEGSISTLTIQRTEQRDSAMYRCASSRDSLGEQFFGPGTRLTVL.